These T cell receptor beta chains were read from a single sample in a study of shared clonotypes between healthy human individuals. The assay was immunoSEQ multiplex PCR, and TCRdb's table has in-frame clones only and misses some. The table includes some 2,500,000 clones, 85% to 95% detected once. Specimen: naive CD4+ T cells from PBMCs. The receptors derive from a man between 18 and 29 years old in good health. Some clones in this sample may be carry-over from other donors' samples. CDR3s include the opening cysteine and the closing phenylalanine or tryptophan. The order of the fields is CDR3 protein, CDR3 DNA, J gene, CDR3 length, clone size, V gene, D gene. A D gene is named only where the DNA matches it firmly. Not every row has a clone size; where given, it reads once, few, many or a size class.

CASSYTPGQGTYEQYF	TGTGCCAGCAGTTACACCCCCGGACAGGGCACCTACGAGCAGTACTTC	TRBJ2-7	16	.	TRBV6-6	TRBD1
CASSYPGTDEQFF	TGTGCCAGCAGTTACCCCGGGACAGATGAGCAGTTCTTC	TRBJ2-1	13	.	TRBV6-5	TRBD1
CASSLYGAVTDTQYF	TGCGCCAGCAGCTTGTATGGGGCAGTTACAGATACGCAGTATTTT	TRBJ2-3	15	.	TRBV5-1	.
CASSRNTGELFF	TGTGCCAGCAGCCGTAACACCGGGGAGCTGTTTTTT	TRBJ2-2	12	.	TRBV27	.
CASSLVGRSWEAFF	TGTGCCAGCAGCTTGGTCGGGCGTTCATGGGAAGCTTTCTTT	TRBJ1-1	14	.	TRBV5-8	.
CASSFGPREEKLFF	TGTGCCAGCAGCTTTGGGCCCAGGGAGGAAAAACTGTTTTTT	TRBJ1-4	14	.	TRBV9	.
CASSQGVAPRYNEQFF	TGCGCCAGCAGCCAAGGTGTCGCCCCGCGCTACAATGAGCAGTTCTTC	TRBJ2-1	16	.	TRBV4-1	.
CASSLGRGEGYGYTF	TGTGCCAGCAGCTTAGGGAGGGGAGAAGGATATGGCTACACCTTC	TRBJ1-2	15	.	TRBV7-2	.
CASSKGTSGTFSYNEQFF	TGTGCCAGCAGCAAAGGGACTAGCGGGACCTTCTCCTACAATGAGCAGTTCTTC	TRBJ2-1	18	.	TRBV5-4	TRBD2
CASRDSFNQPQHF	TGCGCCAGCCGGGACAGCTTCAATCAGCCCCAGCATTTT	TRBJ1-5	13	.	TRBV5-1	TRBD1
CASSYALNQPQHF	TGTGCCAGCAGTTACGCACTCAATCAGCCCCAGCATTTT	TRBJ1-5	13	.	TRBV6-5	.
CASSKTQGRGEAFF	TGCGCCAGCAGCAAAACCCAGGGTAGGGGTGAAGCTTTCTTT	TRBJ1-1	14	.	TRBV5-1	.
CASISQGVSYEQYF	TGTGCCAGCATCTCACAGGGGGTATCCTACGAGCAGTACTTC	TRBJ2-7	14	.	TRBV25-1	TRBD1
CASSFWPTSTVGETQYF	TGTGCCAGCAGTTTTTGGCCCACCTCCACGGTAGGGGAGACCCAGTACTTC	TRBJ2-5	17	.	TRBV28	.
CASGGSSYEQYF	TGCGCCAGCGGTGGCAGCTCCTACGAGCAGTACTTC	TRBJ2-7	12	.	TRBV5-1	.
CASSIYRQDGYTF	TGTGCCAGTAGTATCTATCGACAGGATGGCTACACCTTC	TRBJ1-2	13	.	TRBV19	.
CAWTEGGSYNEQFF	TGTGCCTGGACTGAGGGAGGCTCCTACAATGAGCAGTTCTTC	TRBJ2-1	14	once	TRBV30	.
CASNLGGSGDTQYF	TGTGCCAGCAACCTGGGCGGGAGTGGGGATACGCAGTATTTT	TRBJ2-3	14	once	TRBV9	TRBD2
CASTRTFAETQYF	TGTGCCAGCACACGGACATTCGCAGAGACCCAGTACTTC	TRBJ2-5	13	.	TRBV6-1	.
CASSQTSGTTYEQYF	TGTGCCAGCAGCCAGACTAGCGGGACTACCTACGAGCAGTACTTC	TRBJ2-7	15	.	TRBV6-5	TRBD2
CASSPLGQGNYGYTF	TGTGCCAGCTCACCTTTAGGACAGGGGAACTATGGCTACACCTTC	TRBJ1-2	15	.	TRBV18	TRBD1
CASSTLAGTYEQYF	TGCGCCAGCAGCACTCTAGCGGGAACATACGAGCAGTACTTC	TRBJ2-7	14	once	TRBV4-1	TRBD2
CASSLRGFNYGYTF	TGTGCCAGCAGCTTACGGGGCTTTAACTATGGCTACACCTTC	TRBJ1-2	14	.	TRBV13	.
CASSQELALQETQYF	TGTGCCAGCAGCCAAGAACTAGCTTTACAAGAGACCCAGTACTTC	TRBJ2-5	15	.	TRBV4-2	.
CASSLAGNQYNEQFF	TGTGCCAGCAGCTTGGCGGGGAACCAATACAATGAGCAGTTCTTC	TRBJ2-1	15	.	TRBV7-3	.
CASSSGDTTSFTEAFF	TGTGCCAGCAGTTCAGGGGATACCACCTCCTTCACTGAAGCTTTCTTT	TRBJ1-1	16	.	TRBV6-5	.
CAWSVGGVYDSPLHF	TGTGCCTGGAGTGTAGGAGGGGTCTACGATTCACCCCTCCACTTT	TRBJ1-6	15	.	TRBV30	.
CASSLEVRNTIYF	TGTGCCAGCAGCTTAGAAGTAAGAAACACCATATATTTT	TRBJ1-3	13	.	TRBV7-2	.
CAWSGGPPGTGELFF	TGTGCCTGGAGTGGTGGGCCCCCGGGCACCGGGGAGCTGTTTTTT	TRBJ2-2	15	.	TRBV30	.
CASSTRSGRSSYEQYF	TGTGCCAGTAGTACCCGGTCGGGCAGGAGCTCCTACGAGCAGTACTTC	TRBJ2-7	16	.	TRBV19	.
CASSQGLFITARIYNEQFF	TGTGCCAGCAGTCAGGGTTTATTTATTACAGCGAGAATCTACAATGAGCAGTTCTTC	TRBJ2-1	19	.	TRBV28	.
CASSLRRSGNTIYF	TGTGCCAGCAGCCTCCGCCGGTCTGGAAACACCATATATTTT	TRBJ1-3	14	.	TRBV11-2	.
CASSWTGVPNTIYF	TGTGCCAGCAGCTGGACAGGGGTACCAAACACCATATATTTT	TRBJ1-3	14	.	TRBV7-3	TRBD1
CASSYKSGIREQYF	TGTGCCAGCAGCTATAAATCTGGAATCCGCGAGCAGTACTTC	TRBJ2-7	14	.	TRBV5-8	.
CASSLDGGTEAFF	TGTGCCAGCAGCTTAGATGGAGGAACTGAAGCTTTCTTT	TRBJ1-1	13	once	TRBV7-2	.
CASSLQTGGGQPQHF	TGTGCCAGCAGCTTACAAACAGGGGGCGGACAGCCCCAGCATTTT	TRBJ1-5	15	.	TRBV11-2	TRBD1
CATQLAGGQDTQYF	TGTGCCACCCAACTAGCGGGAGGGCAAGATACGCAGTATTTT	TRBJ2-3	14	.	TRBV28	TRBD2
CASSQGSRQSYNEQFF	TGCGCCAGCAGCCAAGGATCAAGACAGTCTTACAATGAGCAGTTCTTC	TRBJ2-1	16	once	TRBV4-1	.
CASSQAWDRAPTIYF	TGCGCCAGCAGTCAGGCCTGGGACAGGGCCCCCACCATATATTTT	TRBJ1-3	15	.	TRBV4-1	TRBD1
CASSPGGLLKYF	TGCGCCAGCAGCCCCGGAGGCCTCCTGAAGTACTTC	TRBJ2-7	12	.	TRBV5-1	.
CASSVGLPGGETQYF	TGTGCCAGCAGCGTAGGACTCCCCGGAGGCGAGACCCAGTACTTC	TRBJ2-5	15	.	TRBV9	.